Following are 30 T cell receptor beta chains from one sample sequenced in a study of cytomegalovirus exposure and HLA in healthy donors. The PCR had 60 Vbeta and 13 Jbeta primers. Assay used: immunoSEQ multiplex PCR; TCRdb lists only in-frame clones, some missing. The repertoire table contains 70,000 or so clones. Source material: PBMCs. Every receptor here comes from a boy younger than 18 in good health and CMV-seronegative.

The chain uses TRBV29-1 and TRBJ2-2; D is ambiguous. The germline gives CDR1 SQVTM, CDR2 ANQGSEA. V was clipped by 5 bases and J by 0 bases, with 13 bases between them. CDR3 length equals 15 residues. The CDR3 loop reads CSVRESHANTGELFF. CDR3 nucleotides: TGCAGCGTTCGAGAATCCCATGCGAACACCGGGGAGCTGTTTTTT.

The chain employs TRBV11-2 and TRBJ1-2; 8 nucleotides agree with TRBD1. J lost 8 bases, V lost 4 bases, and 12 bases had no gene match. The CDR3 is made up of 15 amino acids. CDR1 is SGHAT and CDR2 is FQNNGV in the germline V gene. CDR3 sequence reads: CASSSWTGLLDGYTF. Here the CDR3 DNA reads TGTGCCAGCAGCTCCTGGACAGGGCTGCTCGACGGCTACACCTTC.

The rearrangement joins TRBV25-1 to TRBJ2-7; TRBD1 matches 10 bases. The CDR3 totals 16 residues. Trimming cost V 2 bases and J 3 bases; bases outside gene matches: 7. Germline CDR1 and CDR2: MGHDK and SYGVNS. The CDR3 spells CASSEGVGTGDYEQYF. As DNA, the CDR3 is TGTGCCAGCAGTGAAGGGGTCGGGACAGGGGACTACGAGCAGTACTTC.

The chain links TRBV14 to TRBJ2-7; TRBD1 might be the D (6 bases). Trimming took off 1 base at V and 4 bases at J, with 11 bases between the two ends. The CDR3 length is 14 residues. CDR1 and CDR2 from the germline V gene are SGHDN and FVKESK. CDR3 in amino acids: CASSQGRTAYEQYF. Here the CDR3 DNA reads TGTGCCAGCAGCCAAGGACGGACAGCGTACGAGCAGTACTTC.

The CDR3 sequence is CASSLKGLAGGAGGQFF. In nucleotides, the CDR3 is TGCGCCAGCAGCCTCAAAGGACTAGCGGGAGGCGCAGGGGGGCAGTTCTTC. The chain has TRBV4-3 and TRBJ2-1; 14 nucleotides match TRBD2. The CDR3 covers 17 residues. CDR1 LGHNA and CDR2 YSLEER come from the germline V gene. Trimming cost V 4 bases and J 12 bases; bases outside gene matches: 14.

The gene calls are TRBV11-2 and TRBJ2-1, with 11 nucleotides matching TRBD2. This CDR3 contains 16 residues. The germline CDR1 and CDR2 sequences are SGHAT and FQNNGV. V lost 5 bases, J lost 4 bases, and 7 bases stayed unmatched. In nucleotides, the CDR3 is TGTGCCAGCAGCCGAGTAGCGGGGGGGCTTTACAATGAGCAGTTCTTC. It specifies CASSRVAGGLYNEQFF.

The rearrangement joins TRBV12-5 to TRBJ1-1, with D uncertain. CDR3 length: 12 residues. Germline CDR1 is LGHNT and CDR2 is FRNRAP. V was cut by 4 bases and J by 5 bases, with 8 bases left in between. In DNA form, the CDR3 reads TGTGCTAGTGGTTCGGTCGGGACTGAAGCTTTCTTT. Protein sequence: CASGSVGTEAFF.

V usage is TRBV19 and J usage is TRBJ2-1; 13 nucleotides match TRBD2. Germline V CDR1 and CDR2: LNHDA, SQIVND (reference sequence). The CDR3 loop spans 16 amino acids. V shed 5 bases and J 4 bases; nucleotides not matched to a gene: 5. CDR3 sequence: CASSVGTSGIYNEQFF. CDR3 DNA sequence: TGTGCCAGTAGTGTGGGGACTAGCGGGATTTACAATGAGCAGTTCTTC. The entire variable domain, with the rest obtained from reference TRBV19 and TRBJ2-1, is as follows: DGGITQSPKYLFRKEGQNVTLSCEQNLNHDAMYWYRQDPGQGLRLIYYSQIVNDFQKGDIAEGYSVSREKKESFPLTVTSAQKNPTAFYLCASSVGTSGIYNEQFFGPGTRLTVL.

This chain uses TRBV7-2 with TRBJ2-7; 10 nucleotides align to TRBD1. Per the germline V gene, CDR1 is SGHTA and CDR2 is FQGNSA. With V trimmed by 1 base and J by 2 bases, 5 bases remained unmatched. CDR3 size: 16 residues. CDR3 in DNA: TGTGCCAGCAGCTTAGGGTTCGGACAGGGGGCCTACGAGCAGTACTTC. Translated: CASSLGFGQGAYEQYF. Full variable domain (remainder filled in from reference TRBV7-2 and TRBJ2-7): GAGVSQSPSNKVTEKGKDVELRCDPISGHTALYWYRQSLGQGLEFLIYFQGNSAPDKSGLPSDRFSAERTGGSVSTLTIQRTQQEDSAVYLCASSLGFGQGAYEQYFGPGTRLTVT.

This chain connects TRBV5-1 to TRBJ1-1, with 8 bases fitting TRBD1. This CDR3 comprises 17 residues. Losses at the gene ends were 2 bases for V and 0 bases for J; bases not matched to a gene: 9. Germline-derived CDR1 and CDR2 are SGHRS and YFSETQ. Here the CDR3 reads CASSLWTGRDMNTEAFF. The CDR3 DNA reads TGCGCCAGCAGCTTATGGACAGGGAGAGACATGAACACTGAAGCTTTCTTT.

The chain combines TRBV4-3 with TRBJ2-1, with D uncertain. V lost 3 bases to trimming and J lost 5 bases, with 14 bases between them. The length of the CDR3 is 15 residues. CDR1 is LGHNA, CDR2 YSLEER, per germline. The CDR3 nucleotides are TGCGCCAGCAGCCAGTTAACGCCGAACAACAATGAGCAGTTCTTC. Amino acid sequence: CASSQLTPNNNEQFF.

This rearrangement joins TRBV19 to TRBJ2-5; 15 nucleotides match TRBD2. J gave up 2 bases and V 8 bases, and 3 bases lay outside the gene matches. The length of the CDR3 is 15 residues. Germline CDR1 reads LNHDA; CDR2 reads SQIVND (reference sequence). The DNA for the CDR3 is TGTGCCAGTCGGACTAGCGGGAGGGTACAAGAGACCCAGTACTTC. Translating it yields CASRTSGRVQETQYF.

J is TRBJ2-7 and V is TRBV4-3; 11 nucleotides line up with TRBD2. The V and J ends lost 0 bases and 0 bases, in that order; junction bases with no gene match: 10. Germline V gene lookup returns CDR1 LGHNA and CDR2 YSLEER. This CDR3 region has 19 residues. CDR3 coding DNA: TGCGCCAGCAGCCAAGAAATAGGTCTAGCGGGAGGCTCCTCCTACGAGCAGTACTTC. The encoded protein is CASSQEIGLAGGSSYEQYF.

The CDR3 coding sequence is TGTGCCAGCAGCCAAGTGTGGGCAGAAGGCAATCAGCCCCAGCATTTT. Translated, it gives CASSQVWAEGNQPQHF. The rearrangement uses TRBV4-2 and TRBJ1-5; no reliable D call. The CDR3 runs 16 residues. Trimming took off 1 base at V and 2 bases at J, with 12 bases between the two ends. Germline CDR1 reads LGHNA; CDR2 reads YNFKEQ.

The J gene is TRBJ2-7, the V gene TRBV7-3; 9 bases are shared with TRBD2. V was clipped by 5 bases and J by 4 bases; unmatched bases: 6. Per the germline V gene, CDR1 is SGHTA and CDR2 is FQGTGA. CDR3 length equals 14 residues. The chain's CDR3 is CASSPGTSMYEQYF. The CDR3 nucleotides are TGTGCCAGCAGCCCCGGGACTAGCATGTACGAGCAGTACTTC.

The chain couples TRBV18 to TRBJ2-5; 7 bases line up with TRBD1. Germline lookup yields CDR1 KGHSH and CDR2 LQKENI. The length of the CDR3 is 15 residues. V lost 2 bases and J lost 4; bases outside the gene matches: 7. CDR3 sequence reads: CASSPKTGSIETQYF. CDR3 sequence (DNA): TGTGCCAGCTCACCAAAGACAGGGTCGATAGAGACCCAGTACTTC.

The rearrangement links TRBV5-4 to TRBJ2-5; TRBD2 agrees at 11 bases. The CDR3 has 15 residues. Germline V gene data show CDR1 as SGHNT and CDR2 as YYREEE (reference sequence). With 0 bases clipped from V and 2 bases from J, the junction kept 0 bases outside the gene matches. The DNA of the CDR3 is TGTGCCAGCAGCTTGGGGACTAGCGGGCAAGAGACCCAGTACTTC. This translates into CASSLGTSGQETQYF.

This chain uses TRBV5-6 with TRBJ2-3, with TRBD2 matching 7 bases. The junction had 3 bases not matched to a gene; V was cut back by 4 bases and J by 1 base. The CDR3 extends over 14 amino acids. The germline V gene has CDR1 SGHDT and CDR2 YYEEEE. In DNA form, the CDR3 reads TGTGCCAGCAGCCTTCGGGAGGGCACAGATACGCAGTATTTT. Translated, it gives CASSLREGTDTQYF.

The genes are TRBV29-1 and TRBJ2-7; tentatively, D is TRBD1 (5 bases). Trimming left V 2 bases short and J 6 bases short, with 8 bases between. The CDR3 totals 11 residues. Germline V gene sequence: CDR1 SQVTM, CDR2 ANQGSEA. CDR3 protein: CSVERGGEQYF. DNA for the CDR3: TGCAGCGTTGAAAGGGGTGGCGAGCAGTACTTC.

V and J are TRBV7-6 and TRBJ2-2; 7 bases map to TRBD1. The CDR3 is 15 amino acids. Germline V gene sequence: CDR1 SGHVS, CDR2 FNYEAQ. V dropped 1 base and J dropped 5; count of bases not matched to a gene: 4. The CDR3 bases are TGTGCCAGCAGCTTAGTTGCAGGGGGAACCGGGGAGCTGTTTTTT. Translated, it gives CASSLVAGGTGELFF.

The chain carries TRBV5-4 and TRBJ2-1; possible D gene TRBD1, 6 bases. Germline V CDR1 and CDR2: SGHNT, YYREEE (reference sequence). The germline V and J ends were trimmed by 0 bases and 11 bases, with 15 bases remaining between them. The CDR3 consists of 14 residues. CDR3 coding DNA: TGTGCCAGCAGCTTGGGTAGGGGGATAAGTAAGCAGTTCTTC. As protein: CASSLGRGISKQFF.

V usage is TRBV4-3 and J usage is TRBJ1-5, with 7 bases that match TRBD1. Germline V lookup: CDR1 LGHNA, CDR2 YSLEER. This CDR3 comprises 15 residues. V lost 1 base, J lost 3 bases, and 3 bases stayed unmatched. The CDR3 nucleotides are TGCGCCAGCAGCCAAGGGCAGGGGGACAATCAGCCCCAGCATTTT. This codes for CASSQGQGDNQPQHF.

V usage is TRBV7-8 and J usage is TRBJ1-2; 7 bases match TRBD1. Germline-derived CDR1 and CDR2 are SGHVS and FQNEAQ. This CDR3 is built from 15 residues. V was clipped by 4 bases and J by 5 bases; unmatched bases: 10. CDR3 in DNA: TGTGCCAGCAGCTATACACCGGGACAGAGATATGGCTACACCTTC. Translating gives CASSYTPGQRYGYTF. Full variable domain (missing parts from reference TRBV7-8 and TRBJ1-2): GAGVSQSPRYKVAKRGQDVALRCDPISGHVSLFWYQQALGQGPEFLTYFQNEAQLDKSGLPSDRFFAERPEGSVSTLKIQRTQQEDSAVYLCASSYTPGQRYGYTFGSGTRLTVV.

This chain joins TRBV4-3 and TRBJ1-2; TRBD1 might be the D (5 bases). V was clipped by 0 bases and J by 1 base, with 12 bases between them. The CDR3 length is 16 residues. The germline V gene encodes CDR1 LGHNA and CDR2 YSLEER. CDR3: CASSQDSLGGNYGYTF. In nucleotides, the CDR3 is TGCGCCAGCAGCCAAGACTCCTTGGGGGGTAACTATGGCTACACCTTC.

This chain connects TRBV5-1 to TRBJ2-3, with 8 nucleotides matching TRBD2. Germline V gene sequence: CDR1 SGHRS, CDR2 YFSETQ. The V gene end was trimmed by 1 base and the J gene end by 2 bases; junction bases not matched to a gene: 3. This CDR3 region has 15 residues. The CDR3 here is CASSLSSGITDTQYF. The CDR3 DNA is TGCGCCAGCAGCTTGAGTAGCGGGATCACAGATACGCAGTATTTT. Drawing the rest from reference TRBV5-1 and TRBJ2-3, the complete variable domain is KAGVTQTPRYLIKTRGQQVTLSCSPISGHRSVSWYQQTPGQGLQFLFEYFSETQRNKGNFPGRFSGRQFSNSRSEMNVSTLELGDSALYLCASSLSSGITDTQYFGPGTRLTVL.

CDR3 loop: CASAADRDTEAFF. The DNA for the CDR3 is TGTGCCAGTGCCGCGGACAGGGACACTGAAGCTTTCTTT. This chain joins TRBV6-1 and TRBJ1-1, with 8 bases that match TRBD1. The CDR3 has 13 residues. V trimming: 9 bases; J trimming: 3 bases; junction bases outside the gene matches: 6. CDR1 MNHNS and CDR2 SASEGT come from the germline V gene.

In nucleotides, the CDR3 is TGTGCCAGCAGCTCCCCCCTACTAGCGGGGGGGCCAGATACGCAGTATTTT. Its translation: CASSSPLLAGGPDTQYF. The chain carries TRBV7-2 and TRBJ2-3; TRBD2 matches at 13 bases. CDR3 size: 17 residues. CDR1 and CDR2 from the germline V gene are SGHTA and FQGNSA. Unmatched junction bases numbered 8, after V lost 4 bases and J lost 4 bases.

The rearrangement uses TRBV7-9 and TRBJ1-2; D not certain. CDR1 and CDR2 from the germline V gene are SEHNR and FQNEAQ (reference sequence). The CDR3 totals 14 residues. V was shortened by 5 bases and J by 6 bases, with 16 bases between the two germline ends. In nucleotides, the CDR3 is TGTGCCAGCAGCGATCGCGGGTTCCTACATGGCTACACCTTC. Translation gives CASSDRGFLHGYTF.

The chain links TRBV29-1 to TRBJ1-5; TRBD1 matches at 9 bases. Germline V gene sequence: CDR1 SQVTM, CDR2 ANQGSEA. The length of the CDR3 is 14 residues. With V trimmed by 4 bases and J by 4 bases, 5 bases remained unmatched. The chain's CDR3 is CSVGTGARNQPQHF. In DNA form, the CDR3 reads TGCAGCGTTGGGACAGGGGCGAGGAATCAGCCCCAGCATTTT.

The chain combines TRBV15 with TRBJ2-4; maybe TRBD2 (7 bases). Looked up from germline, CDR1 is LNHNV and CDR2 is YYDKDF (reference sequence). Trimming pared 1 base from V and 7 bases from J, leaving 20 bases between. The CDR3 extends over 17 amino acids. CDR3 loop: CATSRALGGHGGNIQYF. The CDR3 region has the DNA TGTGCCACCAGCAGAGCCCTCGGGGGGCATGGTGGGAACATTCAGTACTTC.